This entry features one T cell receptor beta chain sequence. Its antigen is as yet unknown. The data originate from a study of response to subunit inactivated influenza vaccine. One entry per CDR3 protein, called by TCRdb with MiXCR from the RT-PCR reads. The sample holds roughly 780,000 distinct CDR3 sequences, about a fifth seen once. Germline values: CDR1 MNHNS, CDR2 SASEGT. The CDR3 covers 12 residues. Study-level points and caveats: Each seasonal influenza vaccination recruits few new T cells, the authors suggested.

The chain links TRBV6-1 to TRBJ2-3; weak D call: TRBD2 (7 bases). The sequencing used PBMCs from blood, collected about 5 days after vaccination. This TCR was recovered from a man over 45 who received an inactivated influenza vaccine. Here the CDR3 reads CDTEGGGDTQYF. DNA of the CDR3: TGTGACACGGAGGGGGGGGGGGATACGCAGTATTTT.